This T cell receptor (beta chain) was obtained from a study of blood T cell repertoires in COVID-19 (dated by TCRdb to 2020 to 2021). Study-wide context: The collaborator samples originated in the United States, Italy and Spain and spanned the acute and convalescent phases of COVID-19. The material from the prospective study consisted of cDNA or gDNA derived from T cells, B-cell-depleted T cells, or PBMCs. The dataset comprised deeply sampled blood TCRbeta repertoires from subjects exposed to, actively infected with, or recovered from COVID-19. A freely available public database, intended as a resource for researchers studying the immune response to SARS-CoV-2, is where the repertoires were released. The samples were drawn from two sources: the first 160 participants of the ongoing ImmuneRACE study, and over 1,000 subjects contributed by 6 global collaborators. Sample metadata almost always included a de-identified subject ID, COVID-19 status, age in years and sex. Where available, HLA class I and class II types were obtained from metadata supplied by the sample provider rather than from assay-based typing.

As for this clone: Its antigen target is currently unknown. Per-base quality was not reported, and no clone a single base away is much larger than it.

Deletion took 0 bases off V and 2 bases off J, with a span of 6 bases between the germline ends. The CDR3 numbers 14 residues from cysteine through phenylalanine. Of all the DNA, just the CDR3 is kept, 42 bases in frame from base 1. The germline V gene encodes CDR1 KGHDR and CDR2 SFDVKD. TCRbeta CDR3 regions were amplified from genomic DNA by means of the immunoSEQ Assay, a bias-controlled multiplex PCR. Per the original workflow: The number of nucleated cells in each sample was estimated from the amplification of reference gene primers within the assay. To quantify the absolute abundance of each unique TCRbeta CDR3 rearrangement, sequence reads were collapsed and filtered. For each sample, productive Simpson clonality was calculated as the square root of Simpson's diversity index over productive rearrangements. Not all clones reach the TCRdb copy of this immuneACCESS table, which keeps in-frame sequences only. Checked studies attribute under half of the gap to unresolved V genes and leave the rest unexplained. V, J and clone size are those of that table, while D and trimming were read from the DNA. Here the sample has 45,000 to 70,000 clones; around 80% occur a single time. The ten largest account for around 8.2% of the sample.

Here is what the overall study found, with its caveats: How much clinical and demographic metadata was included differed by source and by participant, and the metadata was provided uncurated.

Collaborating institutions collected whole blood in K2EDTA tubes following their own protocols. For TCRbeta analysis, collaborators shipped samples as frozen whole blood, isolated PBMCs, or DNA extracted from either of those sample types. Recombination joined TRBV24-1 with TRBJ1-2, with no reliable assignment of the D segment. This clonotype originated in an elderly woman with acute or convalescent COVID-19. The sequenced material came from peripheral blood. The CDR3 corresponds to CATSDLSGNYGYTF. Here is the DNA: TGTGCCACCAGTGATTTGTCCGGGAACTATGGCTACACCTTC.